The clone carrying this TCR beta chain appeared a few times. Its antigen is not known. The CDR3 has 15 residues. The J segment lost 7 bases and the V segment lost 4 bases, leaving 9 bases of the junction unmatched. CDR1 and CDR2 from the germline V gene are KGHDR and SFDVKD. Unique molecular identifiers featured in each of the TCR beta cDNA libraries. Around 500,000 cDNA molecules came from about 1 to 10 million T cells. TCRdb itself ran the PCR reads through MiXCR, one entry per CDR3 protein. Of fewer than 900,000 distinct CDR3 sequences listed, 35% to 55% were seen once; the top ten hold roughly 4.4%. This sample is part of a study of post-analysis software for immune sequencing data. Study-wide context: Patients had relapsing-remitting, secondary progressive or progressive-relapsing multiple sclerosis; some lacked subtype. Points from the study as a whole: Patients had higher frequencies than controls of four to six TRBV segments, including TRBV5-6, TRBV5-1 and TRBV20-1. Relative to controls, patients with multiple sclerosis showed significantly lower normalized Chao1 diversity.

This TCR derives from a girl aged 5-17 years with multiple sclerosis. This chain links TRBV24-1 with TRBJ2-7; TRBD1 agrees at 10 bases. Sequenced input: blood. CDR3 sequence: CATSDPDRGIGEQYF. CDR3 bases: TGTGCCACCAGTGACCCGGACAGGGGGATTGGAGAGCAGTACTTC.